This T cell receptor beta chain was captured by sequencing in a study of blood T cells in healthy people across ages. This clonotype was detected a few times. Its antigen is unknown. The study's findings and limits: Older individuals had lower TCR beta diversity per million T cells (the decline was roughly linear).

The CDR3 sequence is 15 residues long. V was pared by 5 bases and J by 6 bases, with 12 bases of the junction left unmatched. Germline V gene data show CDR1 as MDHEN and CDR2 as SYDVKM. A sample-barcoded 5' primer and a J-beta primer mix were used in a second PCR of roughly 7 to 11 cycles. TCRdb re-derived calls from the 5' RACE reads in MiXCR, one entry per CDR3 protein. The data show approximately 1.5 million distinct CDR3 sequences, with roughly 30% seen just once and roughly 10% held by the top ten. The sequence was obtained from a woman under 40 in good health. The chain recombines TRBV28 with TRBJ1-2; TRBD1 matches at 7 bases. The specimen was blood. DNA of the CDR3: TGTGCCAGCAGTCCAAATCCGCAGGGGGTGCATGGCTACACCTTC. Its translation: CASSPNPQGVHGYTF.